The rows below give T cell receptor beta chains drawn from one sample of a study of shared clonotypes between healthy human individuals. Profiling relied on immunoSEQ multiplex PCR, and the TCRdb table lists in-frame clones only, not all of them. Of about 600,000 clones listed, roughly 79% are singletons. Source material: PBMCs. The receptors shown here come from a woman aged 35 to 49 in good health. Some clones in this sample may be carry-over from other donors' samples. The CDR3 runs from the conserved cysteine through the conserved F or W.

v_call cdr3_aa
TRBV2 CASRETSGRMNEQFF
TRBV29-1 CSVQGLAGGGGYNEQFF
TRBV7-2 CASSLAGTGPYTNYGYTF
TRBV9 CASSSRTSGSSGELFF
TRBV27 CASSLSVGTTNEKLFF
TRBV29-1 CSVVGGKYEQYF
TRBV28 CATGSGASGNTQYF
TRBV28 CASSSGGIGTGELFF
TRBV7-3 CASSLGTSGSDTQYF
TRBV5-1 CASSLAPGVGNYGYTF
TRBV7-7 CASSSDLRVCNQPQHF
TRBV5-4 CASSLGQGDYEQYF
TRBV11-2 CASGGRTGVNTEAFF
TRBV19 CASSIDPRYEQYF
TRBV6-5 CASSSDNYEQYF
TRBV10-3 CAISDSDRGKVQPQHF
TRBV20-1 CSASRRGGYTF
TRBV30 CAWSGDTPGPNTEAFF
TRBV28 CAIHPQGATDTQYF
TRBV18 CASSPTHLPPVRANYGYTF
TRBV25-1 CASSDPRGNSYNEQFF
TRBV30 CGGGRGLNEKLFF
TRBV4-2 CASSQGLWDRGLGEQYF
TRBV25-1 CASSAPVRSPPYEQYF
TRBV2 CASKGQGLLHGANVLTF
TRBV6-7 CASSYSVCGRGYEQYF
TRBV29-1 CSVEELDREAFF
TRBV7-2 CASSLWVEARGQPQHF
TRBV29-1 CSVVGQGHGYTF
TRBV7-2 CASSLVTADTDTQYF
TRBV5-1 CASSTSGRAREQYF
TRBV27 CASSSRGGFGNTGELFF
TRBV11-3 CASSLTSGTDTQYF
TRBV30 CAWSMGSYGYTF
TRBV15 CATGQGASGELFF
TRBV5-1 CASSTGQGVWETQYF
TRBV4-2 CASSQDPGADEKLFF
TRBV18 CASSPLPAGGPGDEQFF
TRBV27 CASSFSLGGYGYTF
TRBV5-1 CASSYGTANTGELFF
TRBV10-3 CAAGVGNTEAFF
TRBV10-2 CASSVTGNTEAFF
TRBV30 CAWSVSPAGAYEQYF
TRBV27 CASSILGATTSYEQYF
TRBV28 CASSPPGLESEQYF